The clone carrying this T cell receptor (beta chain) was recorded many times. The antigen remains undetermined. Co-extraction of both nucleic acids (RNA and DNA) used roughly 20-33 mg of unsorted bulk tissue. Five distinct regions per tumor were sampled. These data are taken from a study of tumor-infiltrating lymphocytes in primary liver carcinoma. For the study at large: The patient group consisted of men and women aged 30 to 69 years. The number of productive TCRbeta reads per sample ranged from roughly 3.5 to 8 million and was similar across tissue types. Findings of the study overall: A significantly higher top-250-clone fraction was recorded for tumors than for blood (p = 0.039).

TCR beta cDNA was made from roughly 500 ng total RNA with a constant-region primer. Investigators got TCR beta libraries out of three nested multiplex PCR rounds, done with slightly modified ARM-PCR. TCRdb passed the multiplex PCR reads through MiXCR, listing each CDR3 protein once. This sample has about 54,000 distinct CDR3 sequences, with over 65% found just once. Sequencing was done on a sample of liver tumor tissue from sampling region 2. Documented subset: tumor region T2, inferior pole. The clonotype originates from a man aged 40-55 years with primary liver carcinoma and hepatitis B virus infection.

The CDR3 DNA reads TGCGCCAGCAGCCAATCTAGCGGGAACACCGGGGAGCTGTTTTTT. It encodes CASSQSSGNTGELFF. The genes are TRBV4-1 and TRBJ2-2; 7 bases are shared with TRBD2. There are 15 residues in the CDR3. In germline, CDR1 is MGHRA, CDR2 YSYEKL. With 2 bases clipped from V and 1 base from J, the junction kept 1 base outside the gene matches.